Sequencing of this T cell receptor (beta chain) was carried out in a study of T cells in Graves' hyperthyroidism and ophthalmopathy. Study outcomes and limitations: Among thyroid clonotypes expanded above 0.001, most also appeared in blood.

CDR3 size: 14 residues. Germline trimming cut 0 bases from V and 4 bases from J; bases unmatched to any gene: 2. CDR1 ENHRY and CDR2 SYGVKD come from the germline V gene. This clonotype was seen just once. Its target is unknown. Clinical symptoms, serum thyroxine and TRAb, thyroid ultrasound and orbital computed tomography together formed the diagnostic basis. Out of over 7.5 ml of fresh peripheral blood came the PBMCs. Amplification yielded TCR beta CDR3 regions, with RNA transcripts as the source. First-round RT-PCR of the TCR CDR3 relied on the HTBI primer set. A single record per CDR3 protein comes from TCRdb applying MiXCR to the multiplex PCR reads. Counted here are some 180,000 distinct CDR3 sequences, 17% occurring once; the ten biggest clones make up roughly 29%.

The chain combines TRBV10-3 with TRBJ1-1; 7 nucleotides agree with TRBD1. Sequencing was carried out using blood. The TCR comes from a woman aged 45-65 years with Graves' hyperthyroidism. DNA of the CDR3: TGTGCCATCAGTGAGTCACAGGGGCGCACTGAAGCTTTCTTT. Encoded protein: CAISESQGRTEAFF.